This T cell receptor (beta chain) was identified during a study of T-cell memory formation after mild COVID-19. On the study more broadly: Clusters were largely donor specific. General observations from the study: Mainly in CM and EM were contracting CD4+ clones; CD8+ were in EMRA. Balance between CD4 and CD8 was seen in clones contracting day 15 to 85, and a CD4+ lean was seen in later expanders.

The germline CDR1 and CDR2 sequences are DFQATT and SNEGSKA (reference sequence). The CDR3 is 13 residues long. Trimming left V 0 bases short and J 4 bases short, with 9 bases between. A few counts support this clonotype. Antigen: not known. 5'RACE with constant-segment primers yielded barcoded, UMI-tagged TCR alpha and TCR beta cDNA libraries. A single record per CDR3 protein comes from TCRdb applying MiXCR to the 5' RACE reads. The table records more than 150,000 distinct CDR3 sequences, roughly 20% of them present only once. This chain joins TRBV20-1 and TRBJ1-2; D is undetermined. This TCR came from a man aged 18-30 years who had mild COVID-19 (a few samples of this study predate the infection). Cell type and time point are not known. The material sequenced was PBMCs or a T cell subset sorted from them (not recorded which). This CDR3 reads CSARDLSSYGYTF. In DNA, the CDR3 is TGCAGTGCTAGAGATCTTAGTAGCTATGGCTACACCTTC.